This T cell receptor (beta chain) was captured by sequencing in a study of blood T cell repertoires in COVID-19. Across the whole study: The United States, Italy and Spain provided the acute and convalescent COVID-19 samples.

The CDR3 is 11 residues long. V gave up 4 bases and J gave up 9 bases; unmatched junction bases: 3. Germline-derived CDR1 and CDR2 are DFQATT and SNEGSKA (reference sequence). Libraries were prepared by immunoSEQ multiplex PCR; TCRdb keeps only in-frame clonotypes and omits some of them. Here the sample spans tens of thousands of clones, just under 90% being singletons. V gene TRBV20-1 combines with J gene TRBJ2-1; 7 positions match TRBD2. The sequencing input was peripheral blood. The receptor was derived from a woman aged 80 or over with active COVID-19. CDR3 in DNA: TGCAGTGCTACCCCTAGCGGTGAGCAGTTCTTC. It translates to CSATPSGEQFF.